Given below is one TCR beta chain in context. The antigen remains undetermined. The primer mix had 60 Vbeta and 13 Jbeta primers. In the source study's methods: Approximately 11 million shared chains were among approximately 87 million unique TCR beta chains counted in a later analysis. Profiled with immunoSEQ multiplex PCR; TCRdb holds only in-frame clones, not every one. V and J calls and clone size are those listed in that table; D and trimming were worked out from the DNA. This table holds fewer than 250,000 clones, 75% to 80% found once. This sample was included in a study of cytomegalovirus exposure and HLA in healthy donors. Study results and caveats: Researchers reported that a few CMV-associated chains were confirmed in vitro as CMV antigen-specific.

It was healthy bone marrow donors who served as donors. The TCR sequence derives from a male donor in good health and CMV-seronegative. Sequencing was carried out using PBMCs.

Written as DNA, the CDR3 is TGTGCCAGCCTAAACAGGGTAGCTGAAGCTTTCTTT. Its protein is CASLNRVAEAFF. V is TRBV27 and J is TRBJ1-1; D is possibly TRBD1 (6 bases). The CDR3 has 12 residues. The V gene's germline CDR1 is MNHEY and CDR2 SMNVEV (reference sequence). V was pared by 8 bases and J by 6 bases, with 13 bases between.